This entry lists 14 T cell receptor beta chains sequenced from one sample in a study of monozygotic twins with inflammatory bowel disease. TCRdb re-called the 5' RACE reads, yielding one record per CDR3 amino acid sequence without DNA. The ten most abundant clones cover 1% to 1.5% of a sample with about 140,000 distinct CDR3 sequences. The specimen sequenced was blood. The receptor source for this set is a human donor with ulcerative colitis or Crohn's disease, or a healthy co-twin of an affected twin (not recorded which).

This rearrangement joins TRBV15 to TRBJ2-6; TCRdb's D call of TRBD1 is untestable without DNA. CDR1 LNHNV and CDR2 YYDKDF come from the germline V gene (reference sequence). The CDR3 length is 20 residues. This chain's CDR3 is CATSRDLETGGFSGANVLTF.

The rearrangement links TRBV10-3 to TRBJ1-1; the D call of TRBD1 rests on TCRdb alone, since no DNA is present to check it. The germline V gene encodes CDR1 ENHRY and CDR2 SYGVKD. The CDR3 covers 16 residues. This chain's CDR3 is CAISPQGALQNTEAFF.

The chain couples TRBV5-6 to TRBJ2-3. There are 12 residues in the CDR3. Germline V gene sequence: CDR1 SGHDT, CDR2 YYEEEE. The CDR3 spells CASSLVSTLQYF.

CDR3: CATSDPSRPYEQYF. The rearrangement uses TRBV24-1 and TRBJ2-7. CDR1 and CDR2 from the germline V gene are KGHDR and SFDVKD. The CDR3 length is 14 residues.

The chain links TRBV19 to TRBJ1-5. The CDR3 loop spans 15 amino acids. Germline-derived CDR1 and CDR2 are LNHDA and SQIVND (reference sequence). CDR3 region: CASSIGQRSNQPQHF.

The gene calls are TRBV6-2 or TRBV6-3 and TRBJ2-1; TCRdb's assignment of TRBD1 cannot be checked, as there is no DNA. The CDR3 is 17 residues long. Germline V CDR1 and CDR2: MNHEY, SVGEGT. CDR3: CASKRERKGYSYNEQFF.

This chain joins TRBV7-3 and TRBJ2-1; TCRdb reports TRBD2, a call that lacks DNA to check it against. Germline CDR1 and CDR2: SGHTA and FQGTGA. The CDR3 consists of 14 residues. CDR3 sequence reads: CASSLGPAYNEQFF.

The chain couples TRBV12-3 or TRBV12-4 to TRBJ1-5; TCRdb designates TRBD1, a call that cannot be tested without DNA. The length of the CDR3 is 16 residues. CDR3 residues: CASGLVGGRSNQPQHF.

V and J are TRBV5-1 and TRBJ2-2; TCRdb's assignment of TRBD1 cannot be checked, as there is no DNA. The CDR3 sequence is 15 residues long. CDR1 is SGHRS, CDR2 YFSETQ, per germline. The CDR3 is CASSFGQMNTGELFF.

This chain joins TRBV5-1 and TRBJ1-1; TCRdb designates TRBD1, a call that cannot be tested without DNA. The germline V gene has CDR1 SGHRS and CDR2 YFSETQ. The CDR3 length is 14 residues. The CDR3 loop is CASSTLGGETEAFF.

The rearrangement uses TRBV20-1 and TRBJ2-1; TCRdb's D gene call, TRBD2, goes unchecked for lack of DNA. The CDR3 is 14 amino acids. The germline V gene encodes CDR1 DFQATT and CDR2 SNEGSKA (reference sequence). The CDR3 is CSASSGTPYNEQFF.

This chain joins TRBV29-1 and TRBJ2-5. The CDR3 spans 11 residues. Germline-derived CDR1 and CDR2 are SQVTM and ANQGSEA. Here the CDR3 reads CSVSTQETQYF.

The gene calls are TRBV7-2 and TRBJ2-7; TCRdb's assignment of TRBD1 cannot be checked, as there is no DNA. This CDR3 is built from 14 residues. The V gene's germline CDR1 is SGHTA and CDR2 FQGNSA. Here the CDR3 reads CASSSNRVTYEQYF.

This rearrangement joins TRBV3-1 to TRBJ2-5; the D gene TCRdb calls, TRBD1, cannot be checked with no DNA. Germline CDR1 LGHDT, CDR2 YNNKEL (reference sequence). The CDR3 is made up of 15 amino acids. The CDR3 loop is CASSHPDREQETQYF.